The subject of this entry is one TCR beta chain. The CDR3 spans 17 residues. In germline, CDR1 is LGHDT, CDR2 YNNKEL (reference sequence). V lost 4 bases and J lost 5; bases outside the gene matches: 12. The sample is drawn from a study of blood T cell repertoires in COVID-19. Profiled with immunoSEQ multiplex PCR; TCRdb holds only in-frame clones, not every one. The data show about 160,000 clones, with approximately 80% seen just once and approximately 13% held by the top ten. The receptor comes from an elderly woman with acute or convalescent COVID-19. The chain combines TRBV3-1 (or the pseudogene TRBV3-2) with TRBJ2-7, with 12 bases aligning to TRBD2. The source material was peripheral blood. CDR3 region: CASSPSGTSGPGNEQYF. Written as DNA, the CDR3 is TGTGCCAGCAGCCCCTCCGGGACTAGCGGGCCTGGGAACGAGCAGTACTTC.